The rows below give T cell receptor beta chains drawn from one sample of a study of CD39 and CD103 CD8 tumor-infiltrating T cells. Data came from immunoSEQ multiplex PCR; TCRdb stores just in-frame clones and leaves some out. Among approximately 18,000 clones listed, 85% to 95% were seen once. Sequencing was done on a sample of CD8+ T cells sorted from blood. Source of these receptors: a human donor with head and neck squamous cell carcinoma. Each CDR3 is given with its conserved first and last residue. Fields, in order: D gene, V gene, J gene, clone size, CDR3 DNA, CDR3 protein. D genes are given only for firm matches. For some rows the clone size is stated as once, few or many, or as a class when expanded; others skip it.

d_call: TRBD1
v_call: TRBV28
j_call: TRBJ2-7
clone_size: once
cdr3_nt: TGTGCCAGCAGTCCCACCGGGACAGTTAACGAGCAGTACTTC
cdr3_aa: CASSPTGTVNEQYF

d_call: .
v_call: TRBV4-1
j_call: TRBJ1-5
clone_size: once
cdr3_nt: TGCGCCAGCAGCCAAGACACAGGTGTAAATCAGCCCCAGCATTTT
cdr3_aa: CASSQDTGVNQPQHF

d_call: TRBD1
v_call: TRBV6-5
j_call: TRBJ1-1
clone_size: .
cdr3_nt: TGTGCCAGCAGTTACAGGACAGGGCTAGGGAACACTGAAGCTTTCTTT
cdr3_aa: CASSYRTGLGNTEAFF

d_call: .
v_call: TRBV28
j_call: TRBJ2-1
clone_size: .
cdr3_nt: TGTGCCAGTACATTGGGACACAATGAGCAGTTCTTC
cdr3_aa: CASTLGHNEQFF

d_call: TRBD2
v_call: TRBV29-1
j_call: TRBJ2-1
clone_size: .
cdr3_nt: TGCAGCGTCGGGGGACTAGCGGGGGGGCTTTTCAATGAGCAGTTCTTC
cdr3_aa: CSVGGLAGGLFNEQFF

d_call: .
v_call: TRBV30
j_call: TRBJ1-1
clone_size: .
cdr3_nt: TGTGCCCGATCCGGGACCGAGAACACTGAAGCTTTCTTT
cdr3_aa: CARSGTENTEAFF

d_call: .
v_call: TRBV6-6
j_call: TRBJ1-2
clone_size: .
cdr3_nt: TGTGCCAGCAGTTTTGGGACTAACTATGGCTACACCTTC
cdr3_aa: CASSFGTNYGYTF

d_call: .
v_call: TRBV4-1
j_call: TRBJ2-1
clone_size: .
cdr3_nt: TGCGCCAGCACCCCGACAGTGACCTCCTACAATGAGCAGTTCTTC
cdr3_aa: CASTPTVTSYNEQFF

d_call: TRBD2
v_call: TRBV7-9
j_call: TRBJ2-5
clone_size: .
cdr3_nt: TGTGCCAGCAGGGGTTCTAGCGGGGGAGAGACCCAGTACTTC
cdr3_aa: CASRGSSGGETQYF

d_call: .
v_call: TRBV27
j_call: TRBJ2-1
clone_size: .
cdr3_nt: TGTGCCAGCAGTCCTCGACCCCTAGTGAGGGGGGATGAGCAGTTCTTC
cdr3_aa: CASSPRPLVRGDEQFF

d_call: TRBD1
v_call: TRBV4-1
j_call: TRBJ1-2
clone_size: once
cdr3_nt: TGCGCCAGCAGCCAAGAGACAGGGCCCGGATATGGCTACACCTTC
cdr3_aa: CASSQETGPGYGYTF

d_call: .
v_call: TRBV19
j_call: TRBJ1-1
clone_size: .
cdr3_nt: TGTGCCAGTAGTATTCAGATGGCCTCACTCACTGAAGCTTTCTTT
cdr3_aa: CASSIQMASLTEAFF

d_call: .
v_call: TRBV7-6
j_call: TRBJ2-5
clone_size: .
cdr3_nt: TGTGCCAGCAGCTTAGGTCCGGGGGCCCAAGAGACCCAGTACTTC
cdr3_aa: CASSLGPGAQETQYF

d_call: .
v_call: TRBV15
j_call: TRBJ1-2
clone_size: .
cdr3_nt: TGTGCCACCAGCAGAGCGCAGGGTGGCTACACCTTC
cdr3_aa: CATSRAQGGYTF

d_call: .
v_call: TRBV4-2
j_call: TRBJ2-3
clone_size: once
cdr3_nt: TGTGCCAGCAGCCAAGAGGGGATGGGCACAGATACGCAGTATTTT
cdr3_aa: CASSQEGMGTDTQYF

d_call: TRBD2
v_call: TRBV29-1
j_call: TRBJ2-1
clone_size: .
cdr3_nt: TGCAGCGTACTGGAGGCTAGCGGGCGGACCCCACGGGGTGAGCAGTTCTTC
cdr3_aa: CSVLEASGRTPRGEQFF

d_call: .
v_call: TRBV19
j_call: TRBJ1-6
clone_size: few
cdr3_nt: TGTGCCAGTAGTATAGGTGGCCTGACGAATAATTCACCCCTCCACTTT
cdr3_aa: CASSIGGLTNNSPLHF

d_call: .
v_call: TRBV7-9
j_call: TRBJ1-1
clone_size: .
cdr3_nt: TGTGCCAGCAGCTTAGGAGGGGAAGCTTTCTTT
cdr3_aa: CASSLGGEAFF

d_call: TRBD2
v_call: TRBV5-8
j_call: TRBJ2-3
clone_size: .
cdr3_nt: TGTGCCAGCAGCTCAGGACTAGCGGGAGGGGATACGCAGTATTTT
cdr3_aa: CASSSGLAGGDTQYF

d_call: .
v_call: TRBV28
j_call: TRBJ1-3
clone_size: .
cdr3_nt: TGTGCCAGCAGTTTTCGGGGATTTACTGGAAACACCATATATTTT
cdr3_aa: CASSFRGFTGNTIYF

d_call: .
v_call: TRBV7-9
j_call: TRBJ2-3
clone_size: once
cdr3_nt: TGTGCCAGCAGCGGTCCGAGGGGGAGCACAGATACGCAGTATTTT
cdr3_aa: CASSGPRGSTDTQYF

d_call: TRBD2
v_call: TRBV7-9
j_call: TRBJ2-1
clone_size: .
cdr3_nt: TGTGCCAGCAGCCCGCGCCAGGCGGGGGGGCCTTGGGATGAGCAGTTCTTC
cdr3_aa: CASSPRQAGGPWDEQFF

d_call: .
v_call: TRBV28
j_call: TRBJ1-2
clone_size: .
cdr3_nt: TGTGCCAGCAGCCCCCCCGAGGACATTGTCCTTGTAACTAACTATGGCTACACCTTC
cdr3_aa: CASSPPEDIVLVTNYGYTF

d_call: .
v_call: TRBV30
j_call: TRBJ1-1
clone_size: .
cdr3_nt: TGTGCCTGGAGTTTGGACGGAGAAGCTTTCTTT
cdr3_aa: CAWSLDGEAFF